This T cell receptor beta chain was identified during a study of siplizumab effects on memory and regulatory T cells. The V and J ends lost 1 base and 4 bases respectively, with 7 bases between them. Germline V gene sequence: CDR1 LNHDA, CDR2 SQIVND (reference sequence). The CDR3 sequence is 13 residues long. Some clones are missing from TCRdb's copy, which holds only in-frame ones; the method was immunoSEQ multiplex PCR. The sample records about 87,000 clones, approximately 90% being singletons. Sequenced input: CD4+ T cells sorted from blood. The receptor comes from a human donor in good health. The chain couples TRBV19 to TRBJ1-2; D is unresolved. The CDR3, as DNA: TGTGCCAGTAGTATAGGGGTAGTCTATGGCTACACCTTC. Amino acids: CASSIGVVYGYTF.